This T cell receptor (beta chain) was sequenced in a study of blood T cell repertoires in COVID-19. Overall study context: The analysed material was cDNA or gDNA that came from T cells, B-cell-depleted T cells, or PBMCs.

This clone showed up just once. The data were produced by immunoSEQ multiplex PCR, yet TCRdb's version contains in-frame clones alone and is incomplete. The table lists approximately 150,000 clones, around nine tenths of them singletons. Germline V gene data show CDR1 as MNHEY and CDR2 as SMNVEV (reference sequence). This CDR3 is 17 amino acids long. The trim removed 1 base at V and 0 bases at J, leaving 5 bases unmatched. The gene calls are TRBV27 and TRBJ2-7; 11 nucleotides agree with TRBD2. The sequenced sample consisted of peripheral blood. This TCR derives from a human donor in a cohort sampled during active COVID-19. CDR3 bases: TGTGCCAGCAGTTTATTGTCTAGCGGGAGGTTCTCCTACGAGCAGTACTTC. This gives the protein CASSLLSSGRFSYEQYF.